These T cell receptor beta chains were read from a single sample in a study of shared T cell receptors in the human thymus. Profiled with immunoSEQ multiplex PCR; TCRdb holds only in-frame clones, not every one. The table lists hundreds of thousands of clones, approximately 85% of them singletons, with about 0.011% in the top ten. The same sample was also studied in work on human thymus T cells.

The sample comprised thymocytes. The receptors originated from a girl under three years old with a congenital heart defect. Each CDR3 is given without its conserved first and last residue. Some rows have no size entry. The others give once, few or many, or a class for an expanded clone.

j_gene: TRBJ1-3; v_gene: TRBV10-3; abundance: few; CDR3aa: AISESTYYSGNTIY
j_gene: TRBJ1-4; v_gene: TRBV15; abundance: .; CDR3aa: ATWEKGRGEKLF
j_gene: TRBJ1-6; v_gene: TRBV27; abundance: .; CDR3aa: ARLAGQNNSPLH
j_gene: TRBJ1-6; v_gene: TRBV7-9; abundance: .; CDR3aa: ASSSRQGGDSPLH
j_gene: TRBJ1-5; v_gene: TRBV4-2; abundance: .; CDR3aa: ASSQVWGRDSNQPQH
j_gene: TRBJ2-5; v_gene: TRBV25-1; abundance: .; CDR3aa: ASSDPLSGGGETQY
j_gene: TRBJ2-3; v_gene: TRBV9; abundance: .; CDR3aa: ASSVEGCGGLTSTDTQY
j_gene: TRBJ1-1; v_gene: TRBV2; abundance: .; CDR3aa: ASSEAAGGVKAF
j_gene: TRBJ1-5; v_gene: TRBV7-8; abundance: .; CDR3aa: ASSDSEDQPQH
j_gene: TRBJ2-2; v_gene: TRBV4-3; abundance: .; CDR3aa: ASSQDEGGLENGELF
j_gene: TRBJ1-2; v_gene: TRBV23-1; abundance: .; CDR3aa: ASSHPYPDSSPYGYT
j_gene: TRBJ2-6; v_gene: TRBV2; abundance: .; CDR3aa: ASSEGGGEPLPGANVLT
j_gene: TRBJ1-6; v_gene: TRBV9; abundance: .; CDR3aa: ASSAGDREIYNSPLH
j_gene: TRBJ2-3; v_gene: TRBV4-1; abundance: .; CDR3aa: ASSQTSTGRGGRDTQY
j_gene: TRBJ1-4; v_gene: TRBV6-5; abundance: .; CDR3aa: ASSSPGHNNEKLF
j_gene: TRBJ1-5; v_gene: TRBV4-1; abundance: .; CDR3aa: ASSQEVEGRVNQPQH
j_gene: TRBJ2-5; v_gene: TRBV11-2; abundance: once; CDR3aa: ASSLFLGGDGETQY
j_gene: TRBJ1-5; v_gene: TRBV6-6; abundance: .; CDR3aa: ASSNFLTGGRQPQH
j_gene: TRBJ1-5; v_gene: TRBV19; abundance: once; CDR3aa: ASRLTGVVGNQPQH
j_gene: TRBJ2-5; v_gene: TRBV7-8; abundance: .; CDR3aa: ASRWSGGGAGSETQY
j_gene: TRBJ2-1; v_gene: TRBV27; abundance: .; CDR3aa: ASNPIPYSEQF
j_gene: TRBJ2-1; v_gene: TRBV9; abundance: .; CDR3aa: ASSEGLAGVNEQF
j_gene: TRBJ1-2; v_gene: TRBV7-9; abundance: .; CDR3aa: ASSLGQPGQGEDGYT
j_gene: TRBJ2-1; v_gene: TRBV21-1; abundance: .; CDR3aa: ASSKAPGLAGGKGEQF
j_gene: TRBJ1-6; v_gene: TRBV19; abundance: .; CDR3aa: ASSEDRQGRSNSPLH
j_gene: TRBJ1-4; v_gene: TRBV5-6; abundance: .; CDR3aa: ASSTLSLREKLF
j_gene: TRBJ1-2; v_gene: TRBV4-1; abundance: .; CDR3aa: ASSHIHRGRYGYT
j_gene: TRBJ1-3; v_gene: TRBV13; abundance: .; CDR3aa: ASSLVQGRTGNTIY
j_gene: TRBJ2-7; v_gene: TRBV7-2; abundance: .; CDR3aa: ASSLKAGGTYEQY
j_gene: TRBJ2-7; v_gene: TRBV27; abundance: .; CDR3aa: ASSRDFSYEQY
j_gene: TRBJ2-6; v_gene: TRBV5-1; abundance: .; CDR3aa: ASTASAHSSGANVLT
j_gene: TRBJ1-1; v_gene: TRBV7-9; abundance: once; CDR3aa: ASSLVRGPNTEAF
j_gene: TRBJ2-7; v_gene: TRBV7-9; abundance: .; CDR3aa: ASSLADGTAYEQY
j_gene: TRBJ2-1; v_gene: TRBV11-3; abundance: few; CDR3aa: ASSLESGEQF
j_gene: TRBJ2-7; v_gene: TRBV5-4; abundance: .; CDR3aa: ASSSNTGVTYEQY
j_gene: TRBJ1-4; v_gene: TRBV18; abundance: .; CDR3aa: ASSGRFATNEKLF
j_gene: TRBJ2-1; v_gene: TRBV27; abundance: .; CDR3aa: ASSRFYEPVRDVNEQF
j_gene: TRBJ1-1; v_gene: TRBV4-3; abundance: .; CDR3aa: ASSQDPGGTTEAF
j_gene: TRBJ2-3; v_gene: TRBV7-6; abundance: .; CDR3aa: ASSLDGPRGPGTDTQY
j_gene: TRBJ2-1; v_gene: TRBV28; abundance: few; CDR3aa: ASRLQMRGHEQF
j_gene: TRBJ2-5; v_gene: TRBV2; abundance: .; CDR3aa: ASKIEGGETQY
j_gene: TRBJ1-1; v_gene: TRBV14; abundance: .; CDR3aa: ASSQAGKNTEAF
j_gene: TRBJ2-3; v_gene: TRBV9; abundance: few; CDR3aa: ASSVGGGTSGTDTQY
j_gene: TRBJ1-4; v_gene: TRBV9; abundance: .; CDR3aa: ASSVADETRASATNEKLF
j_gene: TRBJ2-7; v_gene: TRBV28; abundance: .; CDR3aa: ASSHFRYEQY
j_gene: TRBJ2-1; v_gene: TRBV20-1; abundance: .; CDR3aa: SALIARQF
j_gene: TRBJ2-3; v_gene: TRBV4-1; abundance: .; CDR3aa: ASSQLTGGTDTQY
j_gene: TRBJ1-5; v_gene: TRBV20-1; abundance: .; CDR3aa: LLWPQH